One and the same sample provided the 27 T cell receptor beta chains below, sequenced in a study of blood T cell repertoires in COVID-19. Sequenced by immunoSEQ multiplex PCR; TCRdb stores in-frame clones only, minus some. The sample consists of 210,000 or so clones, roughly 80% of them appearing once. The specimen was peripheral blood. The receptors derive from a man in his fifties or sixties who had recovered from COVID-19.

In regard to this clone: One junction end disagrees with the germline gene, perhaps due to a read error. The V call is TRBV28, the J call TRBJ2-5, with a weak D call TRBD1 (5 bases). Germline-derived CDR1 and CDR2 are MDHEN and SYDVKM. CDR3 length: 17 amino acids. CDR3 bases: TGTGCCAGCAGTCCGTTCGAAAGGGGAAGGCCCCAAGATACCCAGTACTTC. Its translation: CASSPFERGRPQDTQYF.

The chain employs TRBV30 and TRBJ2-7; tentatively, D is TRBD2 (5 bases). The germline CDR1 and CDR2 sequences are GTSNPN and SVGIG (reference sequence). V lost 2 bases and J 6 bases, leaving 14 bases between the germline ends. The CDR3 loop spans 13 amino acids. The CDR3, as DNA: TGTGCCTGGAGTTCGGGGAACTACGTCGAGCAGTACTTC. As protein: CAWSSGNYVEQYF.

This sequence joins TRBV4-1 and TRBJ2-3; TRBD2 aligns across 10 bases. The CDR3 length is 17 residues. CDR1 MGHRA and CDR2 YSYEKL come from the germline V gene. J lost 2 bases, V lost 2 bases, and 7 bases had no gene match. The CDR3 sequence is CASSQPPGLANTDTQYF. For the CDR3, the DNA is TGCGCCAGCAGCCAACCCCCGGGACTAGCGAACACAGATACGCAGTATTTT.

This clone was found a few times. DNA for the CDR3: TGTGCCAGTAAGAACGAGGTAACTGATACGCAGTATTTT. Protein product: CASKNEVTDTQYF. This chain uses TRBV19 with TRBJ2-3; D gene unclear. V dropped 7 bases and J dropped 6 bases, with 14 bases sitting between them. The germline V gene has CDR1 LNHDA and CDR2 SQIVND (reference sequence). The CDR3 is made up of 13 amino acids.

CDR3 nucleotides: TGTGCCAGTACCCAATACCCAGGACTAGCGGGAGGTACCGGGGAGCTGTTTTTT. Residues: CASTQYPGLAGGTGELFF. This chain joins TRBV19 and TRBJ2-2; TRBD2 aligns across 14 bases. Trimming removed 7 bases from V and 5 bases from J; junction bases left unmatched: 12. The CDR3 length is 18 residues. Per the germline V gene, CDR1 is LNHDA and CDR2 is SQIVND (reference sequence).

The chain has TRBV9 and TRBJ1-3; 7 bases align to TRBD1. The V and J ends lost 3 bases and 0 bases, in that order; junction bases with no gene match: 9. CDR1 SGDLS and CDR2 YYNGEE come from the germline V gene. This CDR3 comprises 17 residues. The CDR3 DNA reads TGTGCCAGCAGCGACTTCCAGGGACAGCGCTCTGGAAACACCATATATTTT. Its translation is CASSDFQGQRSGNTIYF. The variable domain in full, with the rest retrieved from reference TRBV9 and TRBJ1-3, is DSGVTQTPKHLITATGQRVTLRCSPRSGDLSVYWYQQSLDQGLQFLIQYYNGEERAKGNILERFSAQQFPDLHSELNLSSLELGDSALYFCASSDFQGQRSGNTIYFGEGSWLTVV.

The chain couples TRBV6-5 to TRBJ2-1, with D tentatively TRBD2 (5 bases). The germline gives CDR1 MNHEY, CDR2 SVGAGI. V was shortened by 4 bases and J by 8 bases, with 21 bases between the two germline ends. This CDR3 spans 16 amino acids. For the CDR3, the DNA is TGTGCCAGCAGTTCTCAGAGCGGCCCCACAATTCATGAGCAGTTCTTC. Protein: CASSSQSGPTIHEQFF.

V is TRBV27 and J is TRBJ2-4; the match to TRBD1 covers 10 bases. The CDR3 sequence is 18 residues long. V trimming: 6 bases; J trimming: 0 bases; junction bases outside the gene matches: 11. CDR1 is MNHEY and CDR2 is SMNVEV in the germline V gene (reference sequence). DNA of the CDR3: TGTGCCAGCAGCCCGGGACAGGGGATAGGGCTAGCCAAAAACATTCAGTACTTC. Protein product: CASSPGQGIGLAKNIQYF.

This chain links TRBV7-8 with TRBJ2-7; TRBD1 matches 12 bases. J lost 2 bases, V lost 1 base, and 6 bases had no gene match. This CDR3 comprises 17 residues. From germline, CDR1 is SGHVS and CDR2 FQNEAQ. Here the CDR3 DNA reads TGTGCCAGCAGCTTAGTCGGGACAGGGGGCAACGCCTACGAGCAGTACTTC. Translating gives CASSLVGTGGNAYEQYF.

CDR3 amino acids: CASSPTSDKDTQYF. The CDR3 nucleotides read TGTGCCAGCAGCCCGACTAGCGATAAAGATACGCAGTATTTT. V is TRBV7-7 and J is TRBJ2-3, with 8 bases identical to TRBD2. J lost 5 bases, V lost 5 bases, and 6 bases had no gene match. The CDR3 consists of 14 residues. Per germline, CDR1 SSHAT and CDR2 FNYEAQ (reference sequence).

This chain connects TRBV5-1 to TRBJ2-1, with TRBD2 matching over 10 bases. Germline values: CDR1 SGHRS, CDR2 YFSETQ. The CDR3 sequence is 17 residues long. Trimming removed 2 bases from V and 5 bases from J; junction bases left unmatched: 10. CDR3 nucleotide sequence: TGCGCCAGCAGCTTCAGCACTAGCGGGATGGTGGACAATGAGCAGTTCTTC. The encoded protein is CASSFSTSGMVDNEQFF.

CDR3 in amino acids: CASSLNYLYEQYF. The CDR3, as DNA: TGTGCCAGCAGTCTAAACTACCTATACGAGCAGTACTTC. The chain uses TRBV7-2 and TRBJ2-7; D call uncertain. Germline V gives CDR1 SGHTA, CDR2 FQGNSA. Trimming took off 6 bases at V and 4 bases at J, with 13 bases between the two ends. The CDR3 length is 13 residues. The full variable domain, rest sourced from reference TRBV7-2 and TRBJ2-7, is GAGVSQSPSNKVTEKGKDVELRCDPISGHTALYWYRQSLGQGLEFLIYFQGNSAPDKSGLPSDRFSAERTGGSVSTLTIQRTQQEDSAVYLCASSLNYLYEQYFGPGTRLTVT.

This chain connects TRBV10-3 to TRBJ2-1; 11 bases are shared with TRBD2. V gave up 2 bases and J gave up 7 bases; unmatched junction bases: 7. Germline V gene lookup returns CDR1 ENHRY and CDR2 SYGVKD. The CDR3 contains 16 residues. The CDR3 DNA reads TGTGCCATCAGTGAGGGTACTAGCGGGAGTACTAATGAGCAGTTCTTC. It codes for CAISEGTSGSTNEQFF.

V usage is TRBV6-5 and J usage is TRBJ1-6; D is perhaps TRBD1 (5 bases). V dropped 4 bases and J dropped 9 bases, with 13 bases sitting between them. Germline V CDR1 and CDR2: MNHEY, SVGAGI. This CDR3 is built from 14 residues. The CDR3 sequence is CASSLGRVTSPLHF. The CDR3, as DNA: TGTGCCAGCAGTTTAGGCAGGGTAACTTCACCCCTCCACTTT.

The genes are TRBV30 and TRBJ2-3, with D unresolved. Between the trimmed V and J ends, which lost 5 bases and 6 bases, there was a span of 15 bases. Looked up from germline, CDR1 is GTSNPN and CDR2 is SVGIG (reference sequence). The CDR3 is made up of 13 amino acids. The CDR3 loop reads CAWGRSYRDTQYF. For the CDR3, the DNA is TGTGCCTGGGGACGCTCTTATCGGGATACGCAGTATTTT. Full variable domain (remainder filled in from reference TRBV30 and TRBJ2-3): SQTIHQWPATLVQPVGSPLSLECTVEGTSNPNLYWYRQAAGRGLQLLFYSVGIGQISSEVPQNLSASRPQDRQFILSSKKLLLSDSGFYLCAWGRSYRDTQYFGPGTRLTVL.

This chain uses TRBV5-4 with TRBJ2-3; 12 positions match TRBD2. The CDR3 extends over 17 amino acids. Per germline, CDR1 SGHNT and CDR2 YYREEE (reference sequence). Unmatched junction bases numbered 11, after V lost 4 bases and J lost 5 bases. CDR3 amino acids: CASSPYLAGGPGDTQYF. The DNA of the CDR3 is TGTGCCAGCAGCCCTTATCTAGCGGGAGGGCCCGGAGATACGCAGTATTTT.

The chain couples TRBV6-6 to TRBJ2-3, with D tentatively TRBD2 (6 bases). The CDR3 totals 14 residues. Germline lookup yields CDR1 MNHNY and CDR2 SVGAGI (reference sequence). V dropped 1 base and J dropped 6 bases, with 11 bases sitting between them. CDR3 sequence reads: CASSYLLEGDTQYF. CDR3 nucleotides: TGTGCCAGCAGTTACTTACTGGAGGGTGATACGCAGTATTTT.

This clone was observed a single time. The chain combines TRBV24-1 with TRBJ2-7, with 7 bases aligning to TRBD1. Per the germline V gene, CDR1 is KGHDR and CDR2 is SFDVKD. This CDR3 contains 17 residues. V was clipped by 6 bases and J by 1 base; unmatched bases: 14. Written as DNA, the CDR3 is TGTGCCACCAGTAGGGGGCACCGGCTCATGAGATCCTACGAGCAGTACTTC. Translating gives CATSRGHRLMRSYEQYF.

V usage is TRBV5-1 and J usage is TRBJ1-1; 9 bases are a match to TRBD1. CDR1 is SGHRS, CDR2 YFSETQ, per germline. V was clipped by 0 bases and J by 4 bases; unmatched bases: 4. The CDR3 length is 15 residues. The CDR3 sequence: CASSLEGGQGTEAFF. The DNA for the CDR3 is TGCGCCAGCAGCTTGGAGGGGGGACAGGGCACTGAAGCTTTCTTT.

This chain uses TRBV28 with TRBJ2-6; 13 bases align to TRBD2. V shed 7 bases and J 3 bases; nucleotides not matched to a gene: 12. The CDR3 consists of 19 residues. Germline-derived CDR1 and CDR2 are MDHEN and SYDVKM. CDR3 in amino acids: CASTPSGRTSGSGANVLTF. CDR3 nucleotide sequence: TGTGCCAGCACCCCCTCGGGTCGGACTAGCGGGAGTGGGGCCAACGTCCTGACTTTC.

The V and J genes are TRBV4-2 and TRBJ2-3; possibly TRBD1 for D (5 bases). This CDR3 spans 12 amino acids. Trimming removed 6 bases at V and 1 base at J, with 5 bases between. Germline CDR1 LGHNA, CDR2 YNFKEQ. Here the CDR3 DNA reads TGTGCCAGCAGACAGGGCACAGATACGCAGTATTTT. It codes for CASRQGTDTQYF.

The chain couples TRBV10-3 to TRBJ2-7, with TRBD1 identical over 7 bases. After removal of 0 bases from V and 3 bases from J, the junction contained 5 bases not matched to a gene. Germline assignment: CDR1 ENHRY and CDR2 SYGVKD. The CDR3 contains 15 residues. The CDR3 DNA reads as TGTGCCATCAGTGAGTCGACAGGGCGCTACTACGAGCAGTACTTC. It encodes CAISESTGRYYEQYF.

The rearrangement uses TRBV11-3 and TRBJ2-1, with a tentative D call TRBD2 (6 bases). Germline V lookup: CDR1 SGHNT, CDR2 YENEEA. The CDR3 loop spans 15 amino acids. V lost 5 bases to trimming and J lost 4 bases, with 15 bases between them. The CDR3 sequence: CASSHRETVYNEQFF. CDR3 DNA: TGTGCCAGCAGCCATCGGGAGACAGTATACAATGAGCAGTTCTTC.

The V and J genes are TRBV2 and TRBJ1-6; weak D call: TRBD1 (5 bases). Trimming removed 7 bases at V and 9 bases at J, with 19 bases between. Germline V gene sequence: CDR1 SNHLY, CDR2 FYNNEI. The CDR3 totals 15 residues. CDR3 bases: TGTGCCAGCAAGGGACTAGAAAGATCTAGTTCACCCCTCCACTTT. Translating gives CASKGLERSSSPLHF.

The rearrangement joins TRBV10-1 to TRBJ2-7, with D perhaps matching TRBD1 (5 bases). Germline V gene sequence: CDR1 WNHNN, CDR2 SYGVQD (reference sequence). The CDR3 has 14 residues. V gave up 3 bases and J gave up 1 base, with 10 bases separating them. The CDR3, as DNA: TGCGCCAGCAGTGACCCGACAGTTTCCTACGAGCAGTACTTC. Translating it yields CASSDPTVSYEQYF.

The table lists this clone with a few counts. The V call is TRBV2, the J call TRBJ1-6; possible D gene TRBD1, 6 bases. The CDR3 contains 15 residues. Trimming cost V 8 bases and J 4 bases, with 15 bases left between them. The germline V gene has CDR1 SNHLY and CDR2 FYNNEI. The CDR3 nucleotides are TGTGCCAGCTTAAGGGGGTCTCCTTATAATTCACCCCTCCACTTT. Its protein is CASLRGSPYNSPLHF.

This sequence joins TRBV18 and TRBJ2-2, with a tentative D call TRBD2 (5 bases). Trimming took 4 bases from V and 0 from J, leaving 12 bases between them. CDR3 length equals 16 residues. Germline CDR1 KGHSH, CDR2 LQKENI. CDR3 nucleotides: TGTGCCAGCTCACTGACCACAGCGGCGAACACCGGGGAGCTGTTTTTT. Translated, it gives CASSLTTAANTGELFF.